Included here is one T cell receptor (beta chain) sequence, with context. The antigen it binds to is not known. Per-nucleotide qualities are absent, and no much larger clonotype sits a single base away. This entry belongs to a study of cytotoxic CD8 clonotypes in ibrutinib-treated CLL (dated by TCRdb to the early 2020s). Describing the broader study: The cohort was composed of 11 relapsed/refractory and about 15 treatment-naive patients; IGHV unmutated status was identified in roughly 18 patients. Cryopreserved peripheral blood mononuclear cells were obtained prior to treatment, at the time of response, and at either disease progression or sustained remission. Responses were partial in around 25 patients and complete in 2; after median about 5.5 years follow-up, around 15 stayed in remission and roughly twelve progressed. On average, each sample yielded some 250,000 productive templates and 94,082 productive rearrangements. Of the 86 people in the trial, about 27 had longitudinal samples available. The response samples were drawn at a median of 12 months into treatment, with a range of about 6 to 40 months. Patients were still on ibrutinib when every remission and progressive disease sample was collected. On the study overall, not on this receptor specifically: At baseline, clonality was higher than in age-matched healthy donors and showed a strong correlation with circulating CD8+ T-cell counts. Lymph node repertoires were not examined, and the timing of sampling was not matched between patients in sustained remission and those whose disease progressed. Public clonotypes were rare and either shrank or stayed stable during treatment, and the rise in clonality at ibrutinib response reflected expansion of private clonotypes. Clonality increased at ibrutinib response, stayed stable in sustained remission, and fell back toward baseline at progression.

Sample time point, as interpreted from the label and publication: around 25 months on ibrutinib. For TCR beta library preparation, around 2.2 micrograms of genomic DNA was extracted from cryopreserved PBMCs. Longitudinal blood samples from CLL patients on ibrutinib monotherapy underwent high-throughput TCR beta sequencing. The patients took part in an open-label, single-center phase 2 trial of ibrutinib monotherapy. The goal of deep resolution MiSeq sequencing was a depth between 1 in 1 million and 1 in 200,000 T cells, and coverage averaged 10x per clonotype. TCR beta libraries were generated with the immunoSEQ hsTCRB Kit. The authors' pipeline ran thus. The data were analyzed with ImmunoSEQ Analyzer and ImmunoSEQ Data Assistant, and V, D and J gene assignments followed IMGT definitions. Clonality was computed as one minus normalized Shannon entropy of productive rearrangement frequencies, ranging from 0 to 1. Only overrepresented clonotypes making up at least 0.05% of each patient's repertoire were included in the public clonotype analysis. Approximately 13 age-matched healthy donor repertoires from immuneACCESS served as clonality controls. TCRdb took over this immuneACCESS table, retaining in-frame rearrangements with V and J assigned. Such tables are incomplete; in checked studies, under half of the missing clones stem from an unresolved V gene, and the remainder is unexplained. V and J calls and clone size follow that table, whereas D and trimming were derived from the DNA. The sample table holds 110,000 to 150,000 clones, of which about 78% were seen once. The ten largest clones represent roughly 4.7% of the sample.

V drops 6 bases and J drops 8 bases, leaving 19 bases in between. Based on the germline V gene, the CDR1 and CDR2 sequences are MDHEN and SYDVKM. There are 15 amino acids in the CDR3, from cysteine to phenylalanine inclusive. Of the read, only the CDR3 DNA is kept; its 45 bases are in frame from base 1. Recombination connected TRBV28 to TRBJ1-4; TRBD1 is possibly the D segment (6 matching bases). This sequence was found in a human donor with chronic lymphocytic leukemia. Sequences were derived from PBMCs, sampled after 24 months of ibrutinib treatment. Read as DNA, the sequence is TGTGCCAGCAGCCCAAGGACCCTAGGGGGGGAAAAACTGTTTTTT. Its protein product is CASSPRTLGGEKLFF. Extended through the reference TRBV28 and TRBJ1-4 proteins, this CDR3 yields the full variable domain: DVKVTQSSRYLVKRTGEKVFLECVQDMDHENMFWYRQDPGLGLRLIYFSYDVKMKEKGDIPEGYSVSREKKERFSLILESASTNQTSMYLCASSPRTLGGEKLFFGSGTQLSVL.